One and the same sample provided the 30 T cell receptor beta chains below, sequenced in a study of T cells in Graves' hyperthyroidism and ophthalmopathy. What was amplified from RNA transcripts were TCR beta CDR3 regions. HTBI primers were used for first-round RT-PCR of the TCR CDR3. A single record per CDR3 protein comes from TCRdb applying MiXCR to the multiplex PCR reads. This table has more than 550,000 distinct CDR3 sequences, 15% to 20% appearing once. The sequenced sample consisted of blood. The origin of the receptors is a woman aged 45-59 years with Graves' hyperthyroidism that later progressed to Graves' ophthalmopathy.

In its sample, this clonotype was seen many times. One junction end disagrees with the germline gene, perhaps due to a read error. The chain couples TRBV7-9 to TRBJ1-1; no firm D call. Germline V gives CDR1 SEHNR, CDR2 FQNEAQ (reference sequence). The CDR3 spans 11 residues. The CDR3 is CASSVAEPAFF. The CDR3 nucleotides are TGTGCCAGCAGCGTAGCAGAACCAGCTTTCTTT.

This clonotype was counted many times. The chain employs TRBV20-1 and TRBJ2-1, with D perhaps TRBD1 (5 bases). V was shortened by 1 base and J by 5 bases, with 18 bases between the two germline ends. CDR1 and CDR2 from the germline V gene are DFQATT and SNEGSKA (reference sequence). The CDR3 runs 16 residues. The CDR3: CSARGGQGYSDNEQFF. In DNA, the CDR3 is TGCAGTGCTAGAGGGGGCCAAGGATATTCGGACAATGAGCAGTTCTTC.

This clonotype has a count of ten or more. This sequence joins TRBV11-2 and TRBJ2-1; 7 bases line up with TRBD2. Germline V lookup: CDR1 SGHAT, CDR2 FQNNGV. The CDR3 is made up of 16 amino acids. V shed 2 bases, J shed 6 bases, and the junction held 10 bases outside the gene matches. Here the CDR3 DNA reads TGTGCCAGCAGCTTAATCGCGGGGGTCCTAGGCAATGAGCAGTTCTTC. This codes for CASSLIAGVLGNEQFF.

The V gene is TRBV10-3, the J gene TRBJ1-3; 8 bases are a match to TRBD1. V was clipped by 5 bases and J by 8 bases; unmatched bases: 5. CDR1 and CDR2 (germline): ENHRY, SYGVKD. The CDR3 sequence is 13 residues long. The CDR3, as DNA: TGTGCCATCAGTTCGACAGGGGCGGACACCATATATTTT. This encodes CAISSTGADTIYF.

V usage is TRBV19 and J usage is TRBJ2-7, with 10 nucleotides matching TRBD1. The trim removed 7 bases at V and 1 base at J, leaving 10 bases unmatched. Germline CDR1 and CDR2: LNHDA and SQIVND (reference sequence). The CDR3 consists of 16 residues. The CDR3 reads CASMGQGLRRSYEQYF. The CDR3 DNA reads as TGTGCCAGTATGGGACAGGGGTTGAGAAGGTCCTACGAGCAGTACTTC.

A few counts support this clonotype. This chain uses TRBV6-5 with TRBJ1-2; D call uncertain. Germline CDR1 is MNHEY and CDR2 is SVGAGI. V lost 0 bases and J lost 3, with 11 bases in between. This CDR3 is built from 15 residues. The CDR3 DNA follows: TGTGCCAGCAGTTACTCGAGGGTCTACGACTATGGCTACACCTTC. Translation: CASSYSRVYDYGYTF.

In this sample, this clonotype turned up a few times. The CDR3 does not close with the conserved phenylalanine or tryptophan, likely indicating a read error. V and J are TRBV7-9 and TRBJ1-6; 8 bases fit TRBD1. This CDR3 is built from 15 residues. V trimming: 2 bases; J trimming: 8 bases; junction bases outside the gene matches: 5. Per germline, CDR1 SEHNR and CDR2 FQNEAQ (reference sequence). The CDR3: CASSLLGTGDSPLHL. CDR3 in DNA: TGTGCCAGCAGCTTACTCGGGACAGGAGATTCACCCCTCCACTTG.

The rearrangement joins TRBV7-9 to TRBJ1-2; TRBD1 matches at 10 bases. V shed 3 bases, J shed 1 base, and the junction held 11 bases outside the gene matches. The CDR3 consists of 18 residues. Looked up from germline, CDR1 is SEHNR and CDR2 is FQNEAQ (reference sequence). The CDR3 here is CASSFLPGQGFGNYGYTF. DNA for the CDR3: TGTGCCAGCAGCTTCCTTCCGGGACAGGGGTTCGGTAACTATGGCTACACCTTC.

This clonotype was recorded at least ten times. The V call is TRBV12-5, the J call TRBJ2-7; TRBD2 matches at 13 bases. V was clipped by 7 bases and J by 0 bases; unmatched bases: 9. Germline values: CDR1 LGHNT, CDR2 FRNRAP. This CDR3 is built from 17 residues. For the CDR3, the DNA is TGTGCTAGTGCCGGACCAGGACTAGCGGGGGCCTCCTACGAGCAGTACTTC. This encodes CASAGPGLAGASYEQYF. Full variable domain (outside the CDR3, taken from reference TRBV12-5 and TRBJ2-7): DARVTQTPRHKVTEMGQEVTMRCQPILGHNTVFWYRQTMMQGLELLAYFRNRAPLDDSGMPKDRFSAEMPDATLATLKIQPSEPRDSAVYFCASAGPGLAGASYEQYFGPGTRLTVT.

The genes are TRBV29-1 and TRBJ2-1; 7 bases fit TRBD2. The V gene's germline CDR1 is SQVTM and CDR2 ANQGSEA. The length of the CDR3 is 11 residues. CDR3 nucleotides: TGCAGGGCGGGAGATTACAATGAGCAGTTCTTC. Protein sequence: CRAGDYNEQFF.

This clonotype was seen repeatedly, ten times or more. This sequence joins TRBV7-2 and TRBJ2-7, with 7 bases lining up with TRBD1. The CDR3 extends over 13 amino acids. The germline V gene encodes CDR1 SGHTA and CDR2 FQGNSA. Trimming took 4 bases from V and 6 from J; bases not matched to a gene: 6. The CDR3, as DNA: TGTGCCAGCAGCTCCACAGGGGTGGGCGAGCAGTACTTC. Its protein product is CASSSTGVGEQYF.

This chain uses TRBV4-1 with TRBJ1-4, with a tentative D call TRBD1 (5 bases). The CDR3 consists of 15 residues. Germline V gene data show CDR1 as MGHRA and CDR2 as YSYEKL. The germline V and J ends were trimmed by 0 bases and 8 bases, with 13 bases remaining between them. The CDR3 sequence is CASSQEGGAGEKLFF. CDR3 coding DNA: TGCGCCAGCAGCCAAGAGGGCGGGGCAGGGGAAAAACTGTTTTTT.

This clonotype was detected a few times. V gene TRBV9 combines with J gene TRBJ1-5, with D possibly TRBD1 on 6 matching bases. The CDR3 totals 13 residues. Germline loops: CDR1 SGDLS, CDR2 YYNGEE. The V end was cut by 3 bases, the J end by 7 bases, with 11 bases between. The CDR3 bases are TGTGCCAGCAGCGCACAGGGTATCCAGCCCCAGCATTTT. Its translation is CASSAQGIQPQHF.

The rearrangement links TRBV2 to TRBJ1-1; 9 nucleotides align to TRBD1. Trimming at V came to 8 bases and at J to 1 base, leaving 8 bases not matched to a gene. This CDR3 contains 15 residues. The germline V gene has CDR1 SNHLY and CDR2 FYNNEI. CDR3 in DNA: TGTGCCAGCGGGGGACAGGGCTTAAGGAACACTGAAGCTTTCTTT. Its protein is CASGGQGLRNTEAFF.

This chain connects TRBV27 to TRBJ2-4; D perhaps matches TRBD1 (6 bases). CDR3 length: 14 amino acids. Per germline, CDR1 MNHEY and CDR2 SMNVEV (reference sequence). Trimming stripped 6 bases from V and 2 bases from J, with 11 bases between. CDR3 DNA sequence: TGTGCCAGCAGACAACAGGGATCCAAAAACATTCAGTACTTC. Its translation is CASRQQGSKNIQYF.

The rearrangement uses TRBV28 and TRBJ1-2, with D hard to call. From germline, CDR1 is MDHEN and CDR2 SYDVKM. Deletions cut 5 bases from V and 9 bases from J, with 10 bases between. The CDR3 spans 11 residues. This CDR3 is CASSLRARYTF. The CDR3 nucleotides read TGTGCCAGCAGTCTCCGGGCTCGCTACACCTTC.

This clonotype was seen repeatedly, ten times or more. The chain has TRBV30 and TRBJ1-1; D is undetermined. Germline assignment: CDR1 GTSNPN and CDR2 SVGIG (reference sequence). CDR3 length equals 13 residues. With 0 bases removed from V and 1 base from J, the gap between germline ends came to 6 bases. The CDR3 DNA reads TGTGCCTGGAGTGTATGGGAGAACACTGAAGCTTTCTTT. Translating gives CAWSVWENTEAFF.

This clonotype was seen a handful of times. CDR3 amino acids: CASSYDAGGPLGYTF. CDR3 coding DNA: TGTGCCAGCAGTTATGACGCCGGGGGGCCTCTTGGCTACACCTTC. The V call is TRBV6-2 or TRBV6-3, the J call TRBJ1-2; possible D gene TRBD1, 6 bases. Trimming removed 3 bases from V and 7 bases from J, with 18 bases in between. Germline V lookup: CDR1 MNHEY, CDR2 SVGEGT. The CDR3 runs to 15 residues.

This chain joins TRBV20-1 and TRBJ1-4, with a possible D match to TRBD1 (6 bases). CDR1 and CDR2 from the germline V gene are DFQATT and SNEGSKA (reference sequence). The CDR3 loop spans 14 amino acids. Trimming removed 4 bases at V and 1 base at J, with 10 bases between. The CDR3 is CSATRTVTNEKLFF. The CDR3 bases are TGCAGTGCTACTCGGACAGTAACTAATGAAAAACTGTTTTTT.

This clonotype came up a few times. The V and J genes are TRBV6-1 and TRBJ2-3; D unclear. The CDR3 runs to 13 residues. V was pared by 3 bases and J by 2 bases, with 6 bases between. The germline V gene has CDR1 MNHNS and CDR2 SASEGT. CDR3 region: CASSESLTDTQYF. For the CDR3, the DNA is TGTGCCAGCAGTGAGTCTCTCACAGATACGCAGTATTTT.

In the case of this clonotype: A clone one base away is much larger, so this may be a read error. The chain uses TRBV20-1 and TRBJ2-1, with D perhaps given as TRBD1 or TRBD2 (5 bases each). The CDR3 is 13 amino acids. V was trimmed by 4 bases and J by 4 bases, leaving 11 bases between them. Germline CDR1 DFQATT, CDR2 SNEGSKA (reference sequence). The CDR3 nucleotides read TGCAGTGCTACGGGACGGGCGTACAATGAGCAGTTCTTC. This sequence encodes CSATGRAYNEQFF.

This clonotype was seen many times. The rearrangement joins TRBV20-1 to TRBJ2-1, with a possible D match to TRBD2 (6 bases). Germline CDR1 DFQATT, CDR2 SNEGSKA (reference sequence). V lost 0 bases and J lost 6, with 15 bases in between. This CDR3 has 15 residues. The CDR3 loop is CSARDQARRGNEQFF. CDR3 bases: TGCAGTGCTAGAGATCAGGCCAGGAGGGGCAATGAGCAGTTCTTC.

A few counts support this clonotype. This rearrangement joins TRBV4-1 to TRBJ2-7; D is uncertain. V shed 1 base and J shed 2 bases, with 9 bases lying between them. Germline loops: CDR1 MGHRA, CDR2 YSYEKL. CDR3 length: 14 residues. For the CDR3, the DNA is TGCGCCAGCAGCCAAGTGGGCAGAGCCTACGAGCAGTACTTC. This codes for CASSQVGRAYEQYF.

The sample holds many counts of this clonotype. The chain couples TRBV6-5 to TRBJ2-3; weak D call: TRBD2 (6 bases). Between the trimmed V and J ends, which lost 1 base and 2 bases, there was a span of 10 bases. Germline-derived CDR1 and CDR2 are MNHEY and SVGAGI. This CDR3 comprises 15 residues. CDR3 sequence (DNA): TGTGCCAGCAGTTACTTCGCGGGGACCACAGATACGCAGTATTTT. It translates to CASSYFAGTTDTQYF.

The gene calls are TRBV3-1 and TRBJ1-1; D not resolved. Germline CDR1 LGHDT, CDR2 YNNKEL (reference sequence). This CDR3 is 15 amino acids long. The V and J ends lost 1 base and 3 bases respectively, with 12 bases between them. The CDR3 is CASSQAPGSDTEAFF. The CDR3 DNA is TGTGCCAGCAGCCAAGCCCCGGGGTCGGACACTGAAGCTTTCTTT.

This clonotype was counted a few times. V usage is TRBV7-6 and J usage is TRBJ2-5; D gene ambiguous. V was clipped by 6 bases and J by 5 bases, with 16 bases between them. The length of the CDR3 is 14 residues. The germline gives CDR1 SGHVS, CDR2 FNYEAQ. This CDR3 is CASRLNQAAETQYF. CDR3 nucleotides: TGTGCCAGCAGACTGAACCAGGCCGCGGAGACCCAGTACTTC.

The chain is built from TRBV20-1 and TRBJ2-7; 10 bases are a match to TRBD1. The germline V gene has CDR1 DFQATT and CDR2 SNEGSKA (reference sequence). The CDR3 loop spans 14 amino acids. Losses at the gene ends were 6 bases for V and 2 bases for J; bases not matched to a gene: 7. The CDR3 DNA is TGCAGTGCATCAACCGGGACAGGGGCCTACGAGCAGTACTTC. As protein: CSASTGTGAYEQYF.

For this clonotype: One end of the junction varies from germline; a read error may be responsible. This rearrangement joins TRBV9 to TRBJ2-6; D perhaps matches TRBD1 (5 bases). Germline V gene lookup returns CDR1 SGDLS and CDR2 YYNGEE. The CDR3 totals 17 residues. CDR3 DNA sequence: TGTGCCAGCAGCGTAGAACGTAGGTTACCTGGGGCCAACGTCCTGGCTTTC. Translated, it gives CASSVERRLPGANVLAF. Combining the CDR3 with reference TRBV9 and TRBJ2-6 gives the whole variable domain DSGVTQTPKHLITATGQRVTLRCSPRSGDLSVYWYQQSLDQGLQFLIQYYNGEERAKGNILERFSAQQFPDLHSELNLSSLELGDSALYFCASSVERRLPGANVLAFGAGSRLTVL.

This clonotype was seen at least ten times. The chain is built from TRBV5-1 and TRBJ2-1, with 8 positions matching TRBD2. This CDR3 comprises 15 residues. In germline, CDR1 is SGHRS, CDR2 YFSETQ. V was pared by 6 bases and J by 5 bases, with 10 bases of the junction left unmatched. CDR3 DNA sequence: TGCGCCAGCAACCCGGGGGGGTGGGAGAACAATGAGCAGTTCTTC. Its protein is CASNPGGWENNEQFF.

V usage is TRBV27 and J usage is TRBJ1-5; D unresolved. The CDR3 is made up of 16 amino acids. Trimming pared 2 bases from V and 2 bases from J, leaving 13 bases between. Per germline, CDR1 MNHEY and CDR2 SMNVEV (reference sequence). CDR3 protein: CASSLVRTAGNQPQHF. The CDR3 DNA is TGTGCCAGCAGTTTAGTACGGACCGCCGGCAATCAGCCCCAGCATTTT.